This T cell receptor beta chain was identified in a study of OX40 agonist ivuxolimab in advanced cancers. Regarding the study as a whole: Low normalized T-cell clonal expansion was also seen in some nonresponders. Dose levels from 0.1 to 3.0 mg/kg saw CD4+ and CD8+ blood T cells expand clonally by week 6. Among the lowest peripheral clonal expansion occurred in 0.1-3.0 mg/kg partial responders.

On this clone itself: Its target is unknown.

Profiling relied on immunoSEQ multiplex PCR, and the TCRdb table lists in-frame clones only, not all of them. This table has tens of thousands of clones, roughly nine tenths appearing once. Germline V gene lookup returns CDR1 SGHTA and CDR2 FQGNSA. The V end lost 3 bases, the J end lost 5 bases, and 8 bases lay between the germline ends. The CDR3 is made up of 12 amino acids. This receptor was obtained from an adult with an advanced solid tumor such as melanoma, head and neck, liver or kidney cancer. Sequencing was performed on CD4+ or CD8+ T cells sorted from blood, taken in a trial of the OX40 agonist ivuxolimab. The V gene is TRBV7-2, the J gene TRBJ2-7; TRBD1 might be the D (5 bases). This CDR3 is CASSFVGDEQYF. The CDR3 DNA reads TGTGCCAGCAGCTTTGTAGGGGACGAGCAGTACTTC.